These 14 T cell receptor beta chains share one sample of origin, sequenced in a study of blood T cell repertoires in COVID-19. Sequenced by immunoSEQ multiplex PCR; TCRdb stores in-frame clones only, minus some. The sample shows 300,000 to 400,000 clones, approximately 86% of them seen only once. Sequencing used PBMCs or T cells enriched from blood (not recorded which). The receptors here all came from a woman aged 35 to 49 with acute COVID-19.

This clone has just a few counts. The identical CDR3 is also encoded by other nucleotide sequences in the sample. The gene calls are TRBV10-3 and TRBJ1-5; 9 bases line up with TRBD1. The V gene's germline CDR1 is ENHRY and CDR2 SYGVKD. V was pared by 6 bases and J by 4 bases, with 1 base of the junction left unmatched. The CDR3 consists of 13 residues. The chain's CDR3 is CAISGTGNQPQHF. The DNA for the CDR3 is TGTGCCATCAGCGGGACAGGGAATCAGCCCCAGCATTTT.

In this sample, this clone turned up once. CDR3 in DNA: TGTGCCAGCAGTCCCCCGACAGGGGGTCGCTACGAGCAGTACTTC. It encodes CASSPPTGGRYEQYF. This sequence joins TRBV6-6 and TRBJ2-7; 9 nucleotides align to TRBD1. Germline loops: CDR1 MNHNY, CDR2 SVGAGI (reference sequence). This CDR3 is 15 amino acids long. J gave up 3 bases and V 5 bases, and 8 bases lay outside the gene matches.

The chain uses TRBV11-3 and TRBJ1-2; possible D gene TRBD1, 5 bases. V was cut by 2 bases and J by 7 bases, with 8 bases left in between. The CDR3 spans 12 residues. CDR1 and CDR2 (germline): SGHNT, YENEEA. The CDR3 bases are TGTGCCAGCAGCTTACGGGGGGGTGGCTACACCTTC. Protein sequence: CASSLRGGGYTF.

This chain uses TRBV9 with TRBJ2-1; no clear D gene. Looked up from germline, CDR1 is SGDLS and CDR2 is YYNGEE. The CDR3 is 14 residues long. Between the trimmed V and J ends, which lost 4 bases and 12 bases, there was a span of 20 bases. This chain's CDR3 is CASSRTSQESGQFF. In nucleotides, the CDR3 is TGTGCCAGCAGCCGAACCTCCCAAGAATCGGGGCAGTTCTTC.

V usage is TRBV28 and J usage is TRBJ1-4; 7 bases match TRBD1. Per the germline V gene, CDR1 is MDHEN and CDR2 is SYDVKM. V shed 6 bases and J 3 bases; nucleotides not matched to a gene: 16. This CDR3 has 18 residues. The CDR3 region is CASSGSRGSSVANEKLFF. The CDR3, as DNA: TGTGCCAGCAGCGGTAGCAGGGGGTCGAGTGTTGCTAATGAAAAACTGTTTTTT.

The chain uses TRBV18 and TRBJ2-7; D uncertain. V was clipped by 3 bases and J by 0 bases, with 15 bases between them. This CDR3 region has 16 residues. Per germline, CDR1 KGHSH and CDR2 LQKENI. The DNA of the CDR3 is TGTGCCAGCTCACCCCGGCAGCAAACTACCTCCTACGAGCAGTACTTC. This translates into CASSPRQQTTSYEQYF.

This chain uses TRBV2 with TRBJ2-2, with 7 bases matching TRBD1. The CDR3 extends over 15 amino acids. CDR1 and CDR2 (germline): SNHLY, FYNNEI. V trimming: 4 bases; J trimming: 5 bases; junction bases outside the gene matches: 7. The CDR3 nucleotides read TGTGCCAGCAGTGGGATAGGGGGCTTAACCGGGGAGCTGTTTTTT. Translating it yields CASSGIGGLTGELFF.

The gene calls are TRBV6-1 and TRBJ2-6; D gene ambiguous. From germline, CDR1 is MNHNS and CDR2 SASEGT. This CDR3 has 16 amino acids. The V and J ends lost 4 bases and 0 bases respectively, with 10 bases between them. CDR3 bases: TGTGCCAGCAGTGTGTCGTTTTCCTCTGGGGCCAACGTCCTGACTTTC. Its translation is CASSVSFSSGANVLTF.

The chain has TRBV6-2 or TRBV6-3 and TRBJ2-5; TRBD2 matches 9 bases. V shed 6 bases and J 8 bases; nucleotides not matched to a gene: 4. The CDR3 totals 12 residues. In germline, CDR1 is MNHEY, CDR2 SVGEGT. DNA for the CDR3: TGTGCCAGCAGCCAGGGACTAGCAACCCAGTACTTC. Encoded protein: CASSQGLATQYF.

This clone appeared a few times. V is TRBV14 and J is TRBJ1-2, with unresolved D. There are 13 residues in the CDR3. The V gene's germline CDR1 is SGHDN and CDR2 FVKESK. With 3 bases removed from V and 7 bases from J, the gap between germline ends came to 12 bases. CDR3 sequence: CASSQTTTIGYTF. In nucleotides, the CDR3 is TGTGCCAGCAGCCAGACGACAACGATTGGCTACACCTTC.

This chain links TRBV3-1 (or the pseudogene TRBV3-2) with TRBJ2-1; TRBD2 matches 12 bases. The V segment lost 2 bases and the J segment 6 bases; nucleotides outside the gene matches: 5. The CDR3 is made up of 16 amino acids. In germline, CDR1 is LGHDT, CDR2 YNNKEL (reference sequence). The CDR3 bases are TGTGCCAGCAGCCAATCGGGGACTAGCGGGCTCAATGAGCAGTTCTTC. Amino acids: CASSQSGTSGLNEQFF.

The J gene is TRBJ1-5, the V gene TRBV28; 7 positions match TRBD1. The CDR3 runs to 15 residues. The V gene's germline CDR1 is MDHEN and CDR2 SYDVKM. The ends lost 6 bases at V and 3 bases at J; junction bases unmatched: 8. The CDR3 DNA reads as TGTGCCAGCAGCAGTGACAGGGCTAACAATCAGCCCCAGCATTTT. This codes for CASSSDRANNQPQHF.

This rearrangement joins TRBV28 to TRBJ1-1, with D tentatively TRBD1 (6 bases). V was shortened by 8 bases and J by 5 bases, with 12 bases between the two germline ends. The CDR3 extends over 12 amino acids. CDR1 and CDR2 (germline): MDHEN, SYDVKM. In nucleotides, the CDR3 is TGTGCCAGCCTACAGGGTGGGACTGAAGCTTTCTTT. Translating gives CASLQGGTEAFF.

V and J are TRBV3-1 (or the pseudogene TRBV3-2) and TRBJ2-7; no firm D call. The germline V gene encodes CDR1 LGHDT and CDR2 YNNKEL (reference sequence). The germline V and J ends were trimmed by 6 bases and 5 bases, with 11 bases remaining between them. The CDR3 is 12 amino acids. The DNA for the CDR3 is TGTGCCAGCAGTCAGATTAGCCACGAGCAGTACTTC. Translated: CASSQISHEQYF.